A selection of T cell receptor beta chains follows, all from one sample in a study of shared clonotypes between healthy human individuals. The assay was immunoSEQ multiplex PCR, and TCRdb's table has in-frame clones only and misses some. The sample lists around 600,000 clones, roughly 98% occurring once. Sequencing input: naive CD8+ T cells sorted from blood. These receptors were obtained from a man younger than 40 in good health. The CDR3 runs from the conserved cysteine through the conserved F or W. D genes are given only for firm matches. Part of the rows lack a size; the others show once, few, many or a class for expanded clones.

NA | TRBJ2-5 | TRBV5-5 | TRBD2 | CASSLAGGRETQYF | TGTGCCAGCAGCTTGGCGGGAGGAAGGGAGACCCAGTACTTC
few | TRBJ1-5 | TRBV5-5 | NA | CASSLFQVHQPQHF | TGTGCCAGCAGCTTGTTTCAGGTTCATCAGCCCCAGCATTTT
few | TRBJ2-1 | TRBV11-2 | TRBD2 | CASSYSRGEGPYNEQFF | TGTGCCAGCAGCTATAGCCGCGGGGAGGGCCCCTACAATGAGCAGTTCTTC
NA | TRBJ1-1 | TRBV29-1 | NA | CSVEVAGRTEAFF | TGCAGCGTTGAAGTAGCAGGGAGGACTGAAGCTTTCTTT
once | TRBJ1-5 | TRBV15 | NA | CATSGGVNNQPQHF | TGTGCCACCAGCGGAGGGGTCAACAATCAGCCCCAGCATTTT
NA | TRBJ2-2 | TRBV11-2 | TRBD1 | CASSHPGQGAIGELFF | TGTGCCAGCAGCCATCCGGGACAGGGGGCAATCGGGGAGCTGTTTTTT
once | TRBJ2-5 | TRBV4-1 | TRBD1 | CASSPSGTGDIQYF | TGCGCCAGCAGCCCAAGCGGGACAGGGGATATCCAGTACTTC
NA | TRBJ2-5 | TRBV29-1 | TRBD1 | CSVGDSDQETQYF | TGCAGCGTTGGGGACAGCGACCAAGAGACCCAGTACTTC
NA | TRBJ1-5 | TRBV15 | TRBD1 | CATSNRQGWGQPQHF | TGTGCCACCAGCAACCGACAGGGATGGGGTCAGCCCCAGCATTTT
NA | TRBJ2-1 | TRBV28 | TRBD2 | CASSFWASGNNEQFF | TGTGCCAGCAGTTTCTGGGCTAGCGGAAACAATGAGCAGTTCTTC
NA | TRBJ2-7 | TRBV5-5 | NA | CASSFRLASSEQYF | TGTGCCAGCAGCTTCCGGCTAGCGTCGAGCGAGCAGTACTTC
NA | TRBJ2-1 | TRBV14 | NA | CASSQGFSLHGSSYNEQFF | TGTGCCAGCAGCCAAGGGTTTTCCCTCCACGGGAGCTCCTACAATGAGCAGTTCTTC
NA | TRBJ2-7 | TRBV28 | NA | CASSLFAGEEDEQYF | TGTGCCAGCAGTTTATTCGCAGGGGAAGAGGACGAGCAGTACTTC
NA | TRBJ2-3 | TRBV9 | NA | CASSLLSTDTQYF | TGTGCCAGCAGCCTCCTCAGCACAGATACGCAGTATTTT
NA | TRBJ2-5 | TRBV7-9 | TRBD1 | CASSLAGTGNQETQYF | TGTGCCAGCAGCTTAGCCGGGACAGGGAACCAAGAGACCCAGTACTTC
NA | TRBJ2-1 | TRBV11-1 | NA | CASSSGGDSSYNEQFF | TGTGCCAGCAGCTCCGGTGGGGACTCCTCCTACAATGAGCAGTTCTTC
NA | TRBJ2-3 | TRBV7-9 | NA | CASGKRQDSSTDTQYF | TGTGCCAGCGGAAAACGACAGGACTCTAGCACAGATACGCAGTATTTT
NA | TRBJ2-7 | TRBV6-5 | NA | CASSYGPSPEQYF | TGTGCCAGCAGTTACGGGCCTTCCCCCGAGCAGTACTTC
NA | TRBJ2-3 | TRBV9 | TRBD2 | CASSSSGRGGTDTQYF | TGTGCCAGCAGCTCTAGCGGGCGGGGTGGCACAGATACGCAGTATTTT
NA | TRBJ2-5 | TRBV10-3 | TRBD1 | CAIRDDRGETQYF | TGTGCCATCAGAGATGACAGGGGAGAGACCCAGTACTTC
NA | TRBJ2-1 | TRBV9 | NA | CASGSRNEQFF | TGTGCCAGCGGGAGCCGGAATGAGCAGTTCTTC
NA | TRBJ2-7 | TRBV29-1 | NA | CSGNKFSYEQYF | TGCAGCGGGAATAAGTTCTCCTACGAGCAGTACTTC
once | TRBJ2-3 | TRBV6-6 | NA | CASTGGGIAQYF | TGTGCCAGCACCGGGGGAGGAATAGCGCAGTATTTT
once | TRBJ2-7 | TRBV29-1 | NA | CSVRPVSAYEQYF | TGCAGCGTAAGACCGGTGTCTGCCTACGAGCAGTACTTC
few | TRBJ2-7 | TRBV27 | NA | CASSPRHLRPEQYF | TGTGCCAGCAGTCCCCGCCATTTACGTCCCGAGCAGTACTTC
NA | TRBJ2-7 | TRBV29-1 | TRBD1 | CSVSRTGSSYEQYF | TGCAGCGTTTCACGGACAGGGAGTTCCTACGAGCAGTACTTC
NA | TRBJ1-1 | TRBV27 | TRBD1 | CASSLVDRGGGNTEAFF | TGTGCCAGCAGTTTGGTGGACAGGGGAGGTGGTAACACTGAAGCTTTCTTT
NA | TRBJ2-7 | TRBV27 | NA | CASSLRGGPSYEQYF | TGTGCCAGCAGTTTACGCGGAGGGCCCTCCTACGAGCAGTACTTC
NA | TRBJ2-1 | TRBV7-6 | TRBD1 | CASSSQTGLYEQFF | TGTGCCAGCAGCTCCCAGACAGGGTTATATGAGCAGTTCTTC
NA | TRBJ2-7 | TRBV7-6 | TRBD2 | CASSRSGGGRNYEQYF | TGTGCCAGCAGCCGATCCGGGGGCGGGAGGAACTACGAGCAGTACTTC
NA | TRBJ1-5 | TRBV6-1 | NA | CASSEEVYSNQPQHF | TGTGCCAGCAGTGAAGAAGTCTATAGCAATCAGCCCCAGCATTTT
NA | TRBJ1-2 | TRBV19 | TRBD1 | CASRRQGSNYGYTF | TGTGCCAGTAGAAGACAGGGGAGTAACTATGGCTACACCTTC
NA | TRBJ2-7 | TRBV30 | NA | CAWSSREREYF | TGTGCCTGGAGTTCGCGGGAAAGGGAGTACTTC
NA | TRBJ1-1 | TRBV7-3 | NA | CASSLYGQNTEAFF | TGTGCCAGCAGCTTATACGGGCAGAACACTGAAGCTTTCTTT
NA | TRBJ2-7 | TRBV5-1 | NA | CASSPGRGYEQYF | TGCGCCAGCAGCCCGGGAAGGGGCTACGAGCAGTACTTC
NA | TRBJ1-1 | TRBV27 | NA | CASSSGIEAFF | TGTGCCAGCAGTTCGGGGATTGAAGCTTTCTTT
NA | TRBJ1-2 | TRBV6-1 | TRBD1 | CASSEAGQEEGYGYTF | TGTGCCAGCAGTGAAGCCGGACAGGAGGAGGGGTATGGCTACACCTTC
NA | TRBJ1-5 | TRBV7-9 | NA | CASSPGAQPQHF | TGTGCCAGCAGCCCGGGGGCACAGCCCCAGCATTTT
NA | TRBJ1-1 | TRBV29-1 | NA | CSVTRGVAEAFF | TGCAGCGTTACGCGGGGCGTGGCTGAAGCTTTCTTT
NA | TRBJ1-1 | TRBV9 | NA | CASSAHGGWDTEAFF | TGTGCCAGCAGCGCACACGGGGGATGGGACACTGAAGCTTTCTTT
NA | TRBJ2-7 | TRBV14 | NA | CASSQTRVEQYF | TGTGCCAGCAGCCAAACTAGGGTCGAGCAGTACTTC
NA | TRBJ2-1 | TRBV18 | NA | CASSPDFADSSYNEQFF | TGTGCCAGCTCCCCTGACTTCGCGGATAGCTCCTACAATGAGCAGTTCTTC
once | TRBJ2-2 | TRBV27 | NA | CASSLWGNTNTGELFF | TGTGCCAGCAGTTTATGGGGGAATACAAACACCGGGGAGCTGTTTTTT
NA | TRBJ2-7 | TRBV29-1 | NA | CSVEVGKYEQYF | TGCAGCGTTGAAGTTGGGAAGTACGAGCAGTACTTC
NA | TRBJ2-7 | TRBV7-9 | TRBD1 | CASSPRQGHLYEQYF | TGTGCCAGCAGCCCCCGACAGGGTCACCTTTACGAGCAGTACTTC
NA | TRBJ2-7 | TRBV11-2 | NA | CASSLGGGLAYEQYF | TGTGCCAGCAGCCTAGGGGGTGGACTTGCCTACGAGCAGTACTTC
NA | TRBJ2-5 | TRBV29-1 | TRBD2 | CTSRGGTQETQYF | TGCACCTCACGGGGGGGGACACAAGAGACCCAGTACTTC
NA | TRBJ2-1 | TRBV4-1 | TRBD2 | CASSQGGGRSHNEQFF | TGCGCCAGCAGCCAAGGAGGCGGGAGAAGCCACAATGAGCAGTTCTTC
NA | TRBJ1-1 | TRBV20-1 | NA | CSARAGTEAFF | TGCAGTGCTAGAGCCGGGACTGAAGCTTTCTTT
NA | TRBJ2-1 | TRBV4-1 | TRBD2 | CASSQPPIAGVVYEQFF | TGCGCCAGCAGCCAACCACCGATAGCGGGAGTCGTCTATGAGCAGTTCTTC